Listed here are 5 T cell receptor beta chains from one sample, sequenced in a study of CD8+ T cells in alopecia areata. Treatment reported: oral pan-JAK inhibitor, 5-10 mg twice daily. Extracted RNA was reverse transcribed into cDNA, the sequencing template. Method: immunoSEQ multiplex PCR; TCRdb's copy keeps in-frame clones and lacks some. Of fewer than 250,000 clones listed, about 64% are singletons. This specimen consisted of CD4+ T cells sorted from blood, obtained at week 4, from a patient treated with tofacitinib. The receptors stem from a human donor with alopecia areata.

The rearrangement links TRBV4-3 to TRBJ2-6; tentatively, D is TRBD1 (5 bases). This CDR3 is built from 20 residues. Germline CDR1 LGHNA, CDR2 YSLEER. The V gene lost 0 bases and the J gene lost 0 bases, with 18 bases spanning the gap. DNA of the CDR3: TGCGCCAGCAGCCAAGATCTTTCAGGGCTCAGAAGCTCTGGGGCCAACGTCCTGACTTTC. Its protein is CASSQDLSGLRSSGANVLTF.

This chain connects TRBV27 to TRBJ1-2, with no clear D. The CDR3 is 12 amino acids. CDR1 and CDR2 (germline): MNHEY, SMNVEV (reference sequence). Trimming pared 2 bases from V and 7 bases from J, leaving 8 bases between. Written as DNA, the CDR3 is TGTGCCAGCAGTTTAGGTGGGAGTGGCTACACCTTC. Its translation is CASSLGGSGYTF.

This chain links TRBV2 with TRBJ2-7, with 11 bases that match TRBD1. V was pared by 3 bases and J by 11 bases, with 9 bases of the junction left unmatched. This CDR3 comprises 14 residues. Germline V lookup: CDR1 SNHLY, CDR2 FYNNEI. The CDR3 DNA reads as TGTGCCAGCAGTGAGAGGACAGGGGGCTTTGTGGAGTACTTC. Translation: CASSERTGGFVEYF.

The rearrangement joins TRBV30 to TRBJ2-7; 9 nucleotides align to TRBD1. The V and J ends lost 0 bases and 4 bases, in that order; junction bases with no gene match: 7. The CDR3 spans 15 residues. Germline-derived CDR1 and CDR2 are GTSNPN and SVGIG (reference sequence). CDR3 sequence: CAWSVPTGGMYEQYF. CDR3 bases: TGTGCCTGGAGTGTACCGACAGGGGGAATGTACGAGCAGTACTTC. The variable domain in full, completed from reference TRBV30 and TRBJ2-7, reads SQTIHQWPATLVQPVGSPLSLECTVEGTSNPNLYWYRQAAGRGLQLLFYSVGIGQISSEVPQNLSASRPQDRQFILSSKKLLLSDSGFYLCAWSVPTGGMYEQYFGPGTRLTVT.

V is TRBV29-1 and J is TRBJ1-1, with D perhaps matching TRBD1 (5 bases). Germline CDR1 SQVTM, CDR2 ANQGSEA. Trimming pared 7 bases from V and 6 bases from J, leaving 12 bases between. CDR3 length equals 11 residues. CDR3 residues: CSAAQASEAFF. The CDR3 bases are TGCAGCGCAGCACAGGCTTCTGAAGCTTTCTTT.